This TCR beta chain appears in the sequencing data of a study of T cells in localized non-small cell lung cancer. Turning to this clone: What it binds is not known.

Study-level points and caveats: One tumor region alone was sequenced, and heterogeneity therefore remains possible. A higher density of T cells in blood coincided with extended overall survival. A median of about 54 of the top 100 tumor clones appeared in adjacent lung, which was paired and uninvolved. There was higher T cell clonality in uninvolved adjacent lung than in tumor, and it was highest there.

Germline V gene lookup returns CDR1 MGHDK and CDR2 SYGVNS. There are 15 residues in the CDR3. V lost 0 bases and J lost 5, with 13 bases in between. Data came from immunoSEQ multiplex PCR; TCRdb stores just in-frame clones and leaves some out. This table holds approximately 54,000 clones, about 83% found once. The material sequenced was peripheral blood, taken before any cancer treatment. The chain is built from TRBV25-1 and TRBJ1-2; D unresolved. The TCR sequence derives from a female donor of 60 years or more with stage II squamous cell lung carcinoma. CDR3 in DNA: TGTGCCAGCAGTGAATATAGTCCGACTGCTTATGGCTACACCTTC. This sequence encodes CASSEYSPTAYGYTF.